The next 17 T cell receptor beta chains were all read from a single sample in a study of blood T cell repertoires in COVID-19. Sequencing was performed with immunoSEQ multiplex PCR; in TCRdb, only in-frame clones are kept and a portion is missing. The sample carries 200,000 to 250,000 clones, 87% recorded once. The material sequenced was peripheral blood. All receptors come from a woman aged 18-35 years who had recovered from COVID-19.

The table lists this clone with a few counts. The DNA for the CDR3 is TGTGCCAGCAGGGGATCGGGGTACACTGAAGCTTTCTTT. This translates into CASRGSGYTEAFF. V gene TRBV6-5 combines with J gene TRBJ1-1; D gene ambiguous. Trimming took 6 bases from V and 3 from J, leaving 11 bases between them. This CDR3 spans 13 amino acids. CDR1 is MNHEY and CDR2 is SVGAGI in the germline V gene.

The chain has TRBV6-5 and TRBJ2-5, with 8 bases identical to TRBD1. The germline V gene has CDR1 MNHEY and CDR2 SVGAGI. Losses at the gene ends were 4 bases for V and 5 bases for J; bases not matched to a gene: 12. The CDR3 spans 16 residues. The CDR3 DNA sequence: TGTGCCAGCAGTTCTACCACTGACAGGGGTTGGGAGACCCAGTACTTC. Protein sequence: CASSSTTDRGWETQYF.

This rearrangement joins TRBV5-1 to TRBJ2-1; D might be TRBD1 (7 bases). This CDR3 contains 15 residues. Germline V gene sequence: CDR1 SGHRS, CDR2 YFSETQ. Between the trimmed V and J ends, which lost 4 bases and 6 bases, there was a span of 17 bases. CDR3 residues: CASSPRGTVCNEQFF. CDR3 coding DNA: TGCGCCAGCAGCCCTCGCGGGACAGTCTGCAATGAGCAGTTCTTC.

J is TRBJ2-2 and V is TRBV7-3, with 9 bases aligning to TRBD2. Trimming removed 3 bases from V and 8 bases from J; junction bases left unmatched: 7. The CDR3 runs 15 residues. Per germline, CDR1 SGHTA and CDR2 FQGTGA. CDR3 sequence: CASSFLGLAGGELFF. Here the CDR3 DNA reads TGTGCCAGCAGCTTTTTGGGGCTAGCGGGAGGGGAGCTGTTTTTT.

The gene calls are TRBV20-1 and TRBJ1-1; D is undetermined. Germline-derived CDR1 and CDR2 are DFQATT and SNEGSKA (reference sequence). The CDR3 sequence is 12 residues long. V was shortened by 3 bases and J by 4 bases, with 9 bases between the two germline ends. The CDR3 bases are TGCAGTGCTAGTCTTGTTCCCACTGAAGCTTTCTTT. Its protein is CSASLVPTEAFF.

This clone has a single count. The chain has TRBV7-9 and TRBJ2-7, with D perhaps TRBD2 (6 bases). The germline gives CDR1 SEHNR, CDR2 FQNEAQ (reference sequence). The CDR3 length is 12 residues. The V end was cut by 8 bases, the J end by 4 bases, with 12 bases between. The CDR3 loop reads CASGGTRYEQYF. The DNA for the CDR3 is TGTGCCAGCGGGGGGACTCGATACGAGCAGTACTTC.

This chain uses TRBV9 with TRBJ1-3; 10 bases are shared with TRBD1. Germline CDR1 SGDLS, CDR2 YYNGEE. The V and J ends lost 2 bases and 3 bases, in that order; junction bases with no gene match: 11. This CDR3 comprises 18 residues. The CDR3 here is CASSVRDRGSRGGNTIYF. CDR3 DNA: TGTGCCAGCAGCGTCCGGGACAGGGGATCTCGCGGTGGAAACACCATATATTTT.

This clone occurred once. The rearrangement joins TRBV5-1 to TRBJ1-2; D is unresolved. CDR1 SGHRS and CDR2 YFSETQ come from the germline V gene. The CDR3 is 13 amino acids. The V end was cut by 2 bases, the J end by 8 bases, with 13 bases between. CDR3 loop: CASSFRGAEGYTF. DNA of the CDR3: TGCGCCAGCAGCTTTCGCGGAGCCGAAGGCTACACCTTC. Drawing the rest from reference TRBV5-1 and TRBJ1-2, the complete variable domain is KAGVTQTPRYLIKTRGQQVTLSCSPISGHRSVSWYQQTPGQGLQFLFEYFSETQRNKGNFPGRFSGRQFSNSRSEMNVSTLELGDSALYLCASSFRGAEGYTFGSGTRLTVV.

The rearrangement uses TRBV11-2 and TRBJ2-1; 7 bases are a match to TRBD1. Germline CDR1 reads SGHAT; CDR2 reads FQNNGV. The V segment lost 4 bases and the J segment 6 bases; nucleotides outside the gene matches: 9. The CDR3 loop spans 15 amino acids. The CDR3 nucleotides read TGTGCCAGCAGCTCCCGGGACAGAACCTGCAATGAGCAGTTCTTC. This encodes CASSSRDRTCNEQFF.

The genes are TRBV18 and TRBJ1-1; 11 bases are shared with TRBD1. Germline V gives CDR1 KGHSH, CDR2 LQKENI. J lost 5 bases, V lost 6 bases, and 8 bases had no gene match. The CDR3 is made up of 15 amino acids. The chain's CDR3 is CASSPGQGVITEAFF. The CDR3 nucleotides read TGTGCCAGCTCGCCGGGACAGGGGGTTATAACTGAAGCTTTCTTT.

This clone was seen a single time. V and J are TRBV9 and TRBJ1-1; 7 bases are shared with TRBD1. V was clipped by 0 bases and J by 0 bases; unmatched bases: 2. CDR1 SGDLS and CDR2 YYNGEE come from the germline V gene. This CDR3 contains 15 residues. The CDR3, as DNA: TGTGCCAGCAGCGTAGGGACAGGACTGAACACTGAAGCTTTCTTT. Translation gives CASSVGTGLNTEAFF.

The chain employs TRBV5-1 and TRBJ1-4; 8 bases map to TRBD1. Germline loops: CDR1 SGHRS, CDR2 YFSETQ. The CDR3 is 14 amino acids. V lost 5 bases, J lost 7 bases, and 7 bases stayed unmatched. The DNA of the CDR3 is TGCGCCAGCAGTCCCGAGACAGGGGTTGAAAAACTGTTTTTT. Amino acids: CASSPETGVEKLFF.

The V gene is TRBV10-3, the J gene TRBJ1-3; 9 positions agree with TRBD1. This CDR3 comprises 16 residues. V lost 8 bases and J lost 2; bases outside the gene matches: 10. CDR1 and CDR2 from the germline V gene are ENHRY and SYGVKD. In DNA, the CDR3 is TGTGCCATCTTTGCCGGGACAGGGCTGGCTGGAAACACCATATATTTT. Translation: CAIFAGTGLAGNTIYF.

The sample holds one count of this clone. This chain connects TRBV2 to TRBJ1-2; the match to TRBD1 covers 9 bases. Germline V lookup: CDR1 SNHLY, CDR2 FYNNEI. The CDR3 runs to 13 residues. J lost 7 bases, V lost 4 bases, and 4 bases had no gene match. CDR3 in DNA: TGTGCCAGCAGTGTACAGGGGGCTATTGGCTACACCTTC. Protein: CASSVQGAIGYTF.

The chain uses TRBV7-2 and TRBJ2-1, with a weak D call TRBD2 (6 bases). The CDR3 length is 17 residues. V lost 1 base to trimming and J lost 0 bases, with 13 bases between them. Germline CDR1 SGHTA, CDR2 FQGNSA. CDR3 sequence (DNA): TGTGCCAGCAGCTTAGATCCGGGACTCCGCTCCTACAATGAGCAGTTCTTC. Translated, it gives CASSLDPGLRSYNEQFF.

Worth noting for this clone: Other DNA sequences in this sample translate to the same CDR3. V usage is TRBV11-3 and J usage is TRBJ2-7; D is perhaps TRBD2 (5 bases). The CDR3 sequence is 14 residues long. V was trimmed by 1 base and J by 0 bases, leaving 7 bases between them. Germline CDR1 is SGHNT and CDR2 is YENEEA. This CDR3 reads CASSLGTGSYEQYF. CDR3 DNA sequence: TGTGCCAGCAGCTTAGGGACTGGCTCCTACGAGCAGTACTTC.

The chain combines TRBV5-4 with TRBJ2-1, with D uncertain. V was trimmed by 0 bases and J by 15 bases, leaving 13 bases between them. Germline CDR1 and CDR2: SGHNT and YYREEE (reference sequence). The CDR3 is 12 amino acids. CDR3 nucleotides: TGTGCCAGCAGCTTGGACAGCCGTGGTCGGTTCTTC. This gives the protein CASSLDSRGRFF. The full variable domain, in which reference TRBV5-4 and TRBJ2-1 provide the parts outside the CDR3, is ETGVTQSPTHLIKTRGQQVTLRCSSQSGHNTVSWYQQALGQGPQFIFQYYREEENGRGNFPPRFSGLQFPNYSSELNVNALELDDSALYLCASSLDSRGRFFGPGTRLTVL.